One and the same sample provided the 27 T cell receptor beta chains below, sequenced in a study of blood T cell repertoires in COVID-19 (dated by TCRdb to about 2020). The library came from the immunoSEQ multiplex PCR assay. TCRdb took over this immuneACCESS table, retaining in-frame rearrangements with V and J assigned. Such tables are incomplete; in checked studies, under half of the missing clones stem from an unresolved V gene, and the remainder is unexplained. For this sample the table gives around 58,000 clones, of which 85% were detected only once. Together, the top ten hold about 17% of the sample. Material: peripheral blood. All receptors derive from a human donor in a cohort sampled during active COVID-19.

V gene TRBV23-1 combines with J gene TRBJ1-2; D unclear. TRBV23-1 carries the ORF label, with uncertain function. Between the trimmed V and J ends, which lost 1 base and 5 bases, there was a span of 8 bases. CDR3 length: 13 amino acids. Here the CDR3 DNA reads TGCGCCAGCAGTCAATTTTACAGTTATGGCTACACCTTC. Translation: CASSQFYSYGYTF.

The J gene is TRBJ1-2, the V gene TRBV7-3; 10 bases are a match to TRBD1. From germline, CDR1 is SGHTA and CDR2 FQGTGA. CDR3 length equals 14 residues. The V segment lost 4 bases and the J segment 5 bases; nucleotides outside the gene matches: 4. The CDR3 loop reads CASSSGQGGYGYTF. The CDR3, as DNA: TGTGCCAGCAGCTCCGGACAGGGGGGGTATGGCTACACCTTC.

The rearrangement links TRBV2 to TRBJ1-2; D may be TRBD1 (5 bases). This CDR3 is built from 13 residues. Germline V lookup: CDR1 SNHLY, CDR2 FYNNEI. V was pared by 1 base and J by 4 bases, with 7 bases between. CDR3 nucleotides: TGTGCCAGCAGTGAAGGTGGGGCCTATGGCTACACCTTC. The encoded protein is CASSEGGAYGYTF.

The J gene is TRBJ2-7, the V gene TRBV27; TRBD1 is a possible D gene (5 bases). Trimming took off 6 bases at V and 1 base at J, with 10 bases between the two ends. The CDR3 sequence is 13 residues long. The germline V gene encodes CDR1 MNHEY and CDR2 SMNVEV (reference sequence). CDR3 DNA: TGTGCCAGCAGACCGAGACAGTCCTACGAGCAGTACTTC. As protein: CASRPRQSYEQYF.

This rearrangement joins TRBV5-5 to TRBJ2-2; 9 nucleotides match TRBD2. CDR1 SGHKS and CDR2 YYEKEE come from the germline V gene (reference sequence). The CDR3 extends over 15 amino acids. After removal of 6 bases from V and 5 bases from J, the junction contained 8 bases not matched to a gene. The CDR3 reads CASNAGGTGTGELFF. DNA for the CDR3: TGTGCCAGCAACGCGGGGGGGACTGGAACCGGGGAGCTGTTTTTT.

This chain uses TRBV2 with TRBJ2-7; 7 bases map to TRBD1. The CDR3 spans 15 residues. Looked up from germline, CDR1 is SNHLY and CDR2 is FYNNEI. J gave up 1 base and V 6 bases, and 9 bases lay outside the gene matches. Written as DNA, the CDR3 is TGTGCCAGCAGCACAGACAGGGCCACATCCTACGAGCAGTACTTC. Translated, it gives CASSTDRATSYEQYF.

This chain joins TRBV5-4 and TRBJ2-3; a possible D gene is TRBD1 (6 bases). The CDR3 has 15 amino acids. V dropped 7 bases and J dropped 2 bases, with 17 bases sitting between them. Germline CDR1 reads SGHNT; CDR2 reads YYREEE (reference sequence). DNA for the CDR3: TGTGCCAGCTCGGGTAGGGGGACCCACACAGATACGCAGTATTTT. Residues: CASSGRGTHTDTQYF.

The chain carries TRBV29-1 and TRBJ2-3; 9 bases match TRBD2. This CDR3 comprises 14 residues. Germline V gene lookup returns CDR1 SQVTM and CDR2 ANQGSEA. V was pared by 1 base and J by 7 bases, with 6 bases of the junction left unmatched. In nucleotides, the CDR3 is TGCAGCGTTGAAGGGCGGGGGGGCAAGAATACGCAGTATTTT. Protein: CSVEGRGGKNTQYF.

The J gene is TRBJ1-5, the V gene TRBV4-1; 7 nucleotides line up with TRBD1. Per the germline V gene, CDR1 is MGHRA and CDR2 is YSYEKL. Germline trimming cut 4 bases from V and 2 bases from J; bases unmatched to any gene: 5. This CDR3 is built from 15 residues. CDR3: CASSPPDRGNQPQHF. The CDR3 bases are TGCGCCAGCAGCCCTCCAGACAGGGGCAATCAGCCCCAGCATTTT.

This clone came up a few times. The chain employs TRBV19 and TRBJ2-1, with D unclear. The CDR3 runs to 17 residues. CDR1 LNHDA and CDR2 SQIVND come from the germline V gene (reference sequence). Between the trimmed V and J ends, which lost 4 bases and 8 bases, there was a span of 24 bases. The CDR3 region has the DNA TGTGCCAGTAGTAACCCTTTCGATTTGAGCTTTGCGGATGAGCAGTTCTTC. Protein: CASSNPFDLSFADEQFF.

The V and J genes are TRBV4-3 and TRBJ2-7; TRBD1 matches at 7 bases. The CDR3 has 15 residues. CDR1 and CDR2 (germline): LGHNA, YSLEER. Unmatched junction bases numbered 4, after V lost 0 bases and J lost 2 bases. In DNA, the CDR3 is TGCGCCAGCAGCCAAGAGTTGACAGGGCCCTACGAGCAGTACTTC. Its protein is CASSQELTGPYEQYF.

The chain has TRBV7-9 and TRBJ2-1; 9 nucleotides agree with TRBD2. Trimming took 3 bases from V and 8 from J; bases not matched to a gene: 8. Germline loops: CDR1 SEHNR, CDR2 FQNEAQ (reference sequence). The CDR3 runs 15 residues. The CDR3 protein is CASSLGGGAIDEQFF. As DNA, the CDR3 is TGTGCCAGCAGCTTGGGCGGGGGGGCCATCGATGAGCAGTTCTTC.

The chain employs TRBV9 and TRBJ1-5; 8 bases fit TRBD1. The V segment lost 3 bases and the J segment 2 bases; nucleotides outside the gene matches: 1. There are 14 residues in the CDR3. Germline lookup yields CDR1 SGDLS and CDR2 YYNGEE. The CDR3 DNA sequence: TGTGCCAGCAGCGCGGACAGGGGCAATCAGCCCCAGCATTTT. Amino acids: CASSADRGNQPQHF. Full variable domain (rest looked up from reference TRBV9 and TRBJ1-5): DSGVTQTPKHLITATGQRVTLRCSPRSGDLSVYWYQQSLDQGLQFLIQYYNGEERAKGNILERFSAQQFPDLHSELNLSSLELGDSALYFCASSADRGNQPQHFGDGTRLSIL.

Notes on this clone: Other DNA variants within this sample encode the same CDR3. The V and J genes are TRBV5-1 and TRBJ1-2; D remains ambiguous. Germline assignment: CDR1 SGHRS and CDR2 YFSETQ. CDR3 size: 13 residues. The V and J ends lost 1 base and 8 bases respectively, with 12 bases between them. CDR3 sequence reads: CASSLFSGEGYTF. The CDR3, as DNA: TGCGCCAGCAGCTTGTTTTCCGGAGAAGGCTACACCTTC.

The rearrangement uses TRBV7-7 and TRBJ2-5, with 11 bases that match TRBD2. The CDR3 length is 17 residues. Germline CDR1 is SSHAT and CDR2 is FNYEAQ (reference sequence). V shed 5 bases and J 4 bases; nucleotides not matched to a gene: 12. In nucleotides, the CDR3 is TGTGCCAGCAGCCAGGGCTCTAGCGGGGGGTTTGGAGAGACCCAGTACTTC. As protein: CASSQGSSGGFGETQYF.

The chain uses TRBV27 and TRBJ1-2; D possibly corresponds to TRBD1 (6 bases). The CDR3 is 14 residues long. The germline CDR1 and CDR2 sequences are MNHEY and SMNVEV (reference sequence). The germline V and J ends were trimmed by 6 bases and 8 bases, with 19 bases remaining between them. CDR3 sequence: CASRPTGSTRGYTF. CDR3 coding DNA: TGTGCCAGCAGGCCTACAGGGTCCACACGGGGCTACACCTTC.

This chain connects TRBV7-2 to TRBJ2-4; tentatively, D is TRBD1 (6 bases). V was trimmed by 4 bases and J by 1 base, leaving 17 bases between them. The germline V gene encodes CDR1 SGHTA and CDR2 FQGNSA. The CDR3 covers 17 residues. DNA of the CDR3: TGTGCCAGCAGCTCCTGGCAGAGTCAGGGGGCCAAAAACATTCAGTACTTC. Residues: CASSSWQSQGAKNIQYF.

The chain couples TRBV19 to TRBJ2-7, with 8 bases that match TRBD1. This CDR3 spans 15 amino acids. V gave up 0 bases and J gave up 6 bases; unmatched junction bases: 7. Germline CDR1 and CDR2: LNHDA and SQIVND (reference sequence). Here the CDR3 DNA reads TGTGCCAGTAGTATAGAGTGGACAGGGCAGGGCGAGCAGTACTTC. Protein product: CASSIEWTGQGEQYF. Full variable domain (remainder filled in from reference TRBV19 and TRBJ2-7): DGGITQSPKYLFRKEGQNVTLSCEQNLNHDAMYWYRQDPGQGLRLIYYSQIVNDFQKGDIAEGYSVSREKKESFPLTVTSAQKNPTAFYLCASSIEWTGQGEQYFGPGTRLTVT.

With regard to this clone: Sequence at one end of the junction differs from germline and may be a read error. The chain recombines TRBV14 with TRBJ2-3; 12 bases are a match to TRBD1. Germline V gene sequence: CDR1 SGHDN, CDR2 FVKESK. CDR3 length equals 17 residues. CDR3 in amino acids: CASSPYAGTGGTDTQYF. The CDR3 region has the DNA TGTGCCAGCAGCCCGTATGCCGGGACAGGGGGCACCGATACGCAGTATTTT.

The chain couples TRBV29-1 to TRBJ2-1; a weak D match, TRBD1 (5 bases). The CDR3 is 13 residues long. From germline, CDR1 is SQVTM and CDR2 ANQGSEA. V was cut by 1 base and J by 5 bases, with 9 bases left in between. Here the CDR3 DNA reads TGCAGCGTTGAAGCACAGGAGCACAATGAGCAGTTCTTC. Residues: CSVEAQEHNEQFF.

V is TRBV5-6 and J is TRBJ2-5; TRBD2 is a possible D gene (6 bases). V shed 2 bases and J shed 3 bases, with 11 bases lying between them. Germline CDR1 SGHDT, CDR2 YYEEEE. This CDR3 region has 14 residues. The CDR3 protein is CASSFAGRKETQYF. CDR3 bases: TGTGCCAGCAGCTTCGCGGGGAGAAAAGAGACCCAGTACTTC.

This sequence joins TRBV19 and TRBJ2-1; TRBD2 might be the D (6 bases). Germline V gene lookup returns CDR1 LNHDA and CDR2 SQIVND (reference sequence). The CDR3 spans 13 residues. V shed 10 bases and J shed 2 bases, with 12 bases lying between them. The CDR3 reads CATGGGAYNEQFF. The CDR3 DNA sequence: TGTGCCACCGGGGGTGGCGCCTACAATGAGCAGTTCTTC.

J is TRBJ2-7 and V is TRBV3-1 (or the pseudogene TRBV3-2), with a tentative D call TRBD1 (6 bases). The CDR3 sequence is 16 residues long. V shed 0 bases and J shed 5 bases, with 17 bases lying between them. In germline, CDR1 is LGHDT, CDR2 YNNKEL (reference sequence). The CDR3 loop is CASSQERGKGVNEQYF. CDR3 nucleotide sequence: TGTGCCAGCAGCCAAGAGAGGGGGAAGGGCGTCAACGAGCAGTACTTC.

The chain couples TRBV2 to TRBJ1-4; perhaps TRBD1 as D (6 bases). Trimming removed 5 bases at V and 8 bases at J, with 18 bases between. This CDR3 is built from 15 residues. Germline V gene data show CDR1 as SNHLY and CDR2 as FYNNEI. CDR3 coding DNA: TGTGCCAGCAGTTTGCAGGACAGCTTGGGCGAAAAACTGTTTTTT. Translated: CASSLQDSLGEKLFF.

The chain couples TRBV27 to TRBJ1-6; 10 nucleotides agree with TRBD1. CDR1 and CDR2 (germline): MNHEY, SMNVEV (reference sequence). The CDR3 is made up of 15 amino acids. With 6 bases clipped from V and 7 bases from J, the junction kept 6 bases outside the gene matches. The CDR3 spells CASRAGTGENSPLHF. The CDR3 nucleotides read TGTGCCAGCAGGGCCGGGACAGGGGAAAATTCACCCCTCCACTTT.

V gene TRBV2 combines with J gene TRBJ2-2; weak D call: TRBD1 (6 bases). The V end was cut by 10 bases, the J end by 9 bases, with 24 bases between. This CDR3 contains 15 residues. The germline V gene encodes CDR1 SNHLY and CDR2 FYNNEI. CDR3 amino acids: CATPKGDTSGRELFF. The CDR3, as DNA: TGTGCCACCCCCAAGGGGGACACAAGTGGGAGGGAGCTGTTTTTT.

J is TRBJ2-1 and V is TRBV18; the match to TRBD1 covers 11 bases. This CDR3 comprises 17 residues. CDR1 is KGHSH, CDR2 LQKENI, per germline. V lost 3 bases, J lost 0 bases, and 4 bases stayed unmatched. This chain's CDR3 is CASSPRTGGGSYNEQFF. The CDR3 coding sequence is TGTGCCAGCTCACCTCGGACAGGGGGCGGCTCCTACAATGAGCAGTTCTTC.